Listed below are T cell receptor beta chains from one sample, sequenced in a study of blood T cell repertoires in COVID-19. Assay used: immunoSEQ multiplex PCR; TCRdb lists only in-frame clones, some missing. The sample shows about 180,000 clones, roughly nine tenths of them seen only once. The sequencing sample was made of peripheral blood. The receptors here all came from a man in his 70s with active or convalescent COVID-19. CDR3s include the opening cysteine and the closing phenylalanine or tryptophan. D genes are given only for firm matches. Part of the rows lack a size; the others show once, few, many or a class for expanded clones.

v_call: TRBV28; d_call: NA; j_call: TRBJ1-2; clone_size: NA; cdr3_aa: CAIPAGGGYTF; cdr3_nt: TGTGCCATCCCGGCGGGGGGTGGCTACACCTTC
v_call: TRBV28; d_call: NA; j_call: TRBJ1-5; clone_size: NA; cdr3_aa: CASSPRRVGNQPQHF; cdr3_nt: TGTGCCAGCAGTCCACGACGGGTTGGCAATCAGCCCCAGCATTTT
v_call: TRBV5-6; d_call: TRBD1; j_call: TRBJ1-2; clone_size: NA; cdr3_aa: CASSHRGLGYTF; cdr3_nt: TGTGCCAGCAGTCACAGGGGGCTCGGCTACACCTTC
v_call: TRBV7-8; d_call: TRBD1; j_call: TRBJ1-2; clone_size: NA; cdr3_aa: CASSSVTTGDRGYTF; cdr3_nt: TGTGCCAGCAGCTCCGTTACGACAGGGGATCGGGGCTACACCTTC
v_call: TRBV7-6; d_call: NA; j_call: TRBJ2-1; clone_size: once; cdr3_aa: CASSPVGAYNEQFF; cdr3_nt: TGTGCCAGCAGCCCGGTAGGGGCATACAATGAGCAGTTCTTC
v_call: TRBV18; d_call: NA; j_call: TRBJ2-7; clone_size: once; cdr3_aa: CASSSTNLGIRGHEQYF; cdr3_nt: TGTGCCAGCTCATCTACAAATCTAGGCATTCGAGGCCACGAGCAGTACTTC
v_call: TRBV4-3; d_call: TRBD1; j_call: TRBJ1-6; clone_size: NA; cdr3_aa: CASSQERQGWNNNSPLHF; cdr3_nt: TGCGCCAGCAGCCAAGAACGACAGGGGTGGAATAATAATTCACCCCTCCACTTT
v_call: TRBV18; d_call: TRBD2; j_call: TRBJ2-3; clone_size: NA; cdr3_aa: CASSPEREISDTQYF; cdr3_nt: TGTGCCAGCTCACCCGAGCGGGAGATCTCAGATACGCAGTATTTT
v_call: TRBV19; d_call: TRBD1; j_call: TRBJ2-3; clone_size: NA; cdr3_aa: CASDARGLLGTDTQYF; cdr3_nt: TGTGCCAGCGATGCCAGGGGGCTTCTAGGAACAGATACGCAGTATTTT
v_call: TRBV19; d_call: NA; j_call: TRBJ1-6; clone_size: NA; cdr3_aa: CASKDRSSYNSPLHF; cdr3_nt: TGTGCCAGTAAAGACCGGAGCTCCTATAATTCACCCCTCCACTTT
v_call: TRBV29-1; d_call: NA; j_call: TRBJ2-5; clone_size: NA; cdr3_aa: CSVPGPGAQYF; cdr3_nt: TGCAGCGTTCCGGGACCGGGGGCCCAGTACTTC
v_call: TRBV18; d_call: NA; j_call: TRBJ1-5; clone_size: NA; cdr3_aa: CASSAGTHSNQPQHF; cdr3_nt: TGTGCCAGCTCAGCCGGGACACATAGCAATCAGCCCCAGCATTTT
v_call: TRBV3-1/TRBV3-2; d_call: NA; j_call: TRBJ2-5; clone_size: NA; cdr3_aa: CASSQDYRAETQYF; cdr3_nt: TGTGCCAGCAGCCAAGACTACAGGGCAGAGACCCAGTACTTC
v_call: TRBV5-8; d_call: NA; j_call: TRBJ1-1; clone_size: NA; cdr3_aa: CASCRGAMNTEAFF; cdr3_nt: TGTGCCAGCTGCCGGGGGGCCATGAACACTGAAGCTTTCTTT
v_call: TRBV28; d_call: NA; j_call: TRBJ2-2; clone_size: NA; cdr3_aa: CASRGQVNTGELFF; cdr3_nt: TGTGCCAGCAGGGGGCAGGTGAACACCGGGGAGCTGTTTTTT
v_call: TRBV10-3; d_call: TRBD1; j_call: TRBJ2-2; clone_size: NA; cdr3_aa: CAISDPGGPSTGELFF; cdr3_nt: TGTGCCATCAGTGACCCAGGGGGACCGAGCACCGGGGAGCTGTTTTTT
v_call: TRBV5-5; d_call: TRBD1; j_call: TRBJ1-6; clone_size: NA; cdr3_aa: CASSAVQGGNSPLHF; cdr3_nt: TGTGCCAGCAGCGCTGTTCAGGGGGGAAATTCACCCCTCCACTTT
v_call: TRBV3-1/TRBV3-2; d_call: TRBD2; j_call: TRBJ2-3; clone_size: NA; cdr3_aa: CASSQGGLAERRTQYF; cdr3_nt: TGTGCCAGCAGCCAGGGGGGACTAGCGGAGAGGAGAACGCAGTATTTT
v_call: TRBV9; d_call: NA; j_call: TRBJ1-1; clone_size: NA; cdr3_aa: CASSAEVLMNTEAFF; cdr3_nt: TGTGCCAGCAGCGCGGAGGTTCTGATGAACACTGAAGCTTTCTTT
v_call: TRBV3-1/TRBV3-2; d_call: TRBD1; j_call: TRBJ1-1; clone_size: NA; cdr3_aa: CASSHAALTGGTEAFF; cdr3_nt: TGTGCCAGCAGCCACGCAGCTCTTACAGGGGGTACTGAAGCTTTCTTT
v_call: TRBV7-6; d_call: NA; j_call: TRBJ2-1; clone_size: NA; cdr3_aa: CASSLRTATSYNEQFF; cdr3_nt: TGTGCCAGCAGCCTAAGGACAGCAACCTCCTACAATGAGCAGTTCTTC
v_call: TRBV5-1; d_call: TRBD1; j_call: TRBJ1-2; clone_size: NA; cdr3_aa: CASSSLGTASGYGYTF; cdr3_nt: TGCGCCAGCAGCTCCCTCGGGACAGCCTCCGGCTATGGCTACACCTTC
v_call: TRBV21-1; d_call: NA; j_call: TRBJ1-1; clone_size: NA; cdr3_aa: CASSKGGGDEAFF; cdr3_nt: TGTGCCAGCAGCAAAGGGGGCGGTGATGAAGCTTTCTTT
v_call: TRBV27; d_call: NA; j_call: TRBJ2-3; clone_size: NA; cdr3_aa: CASSPAGWYADPTDTQYF; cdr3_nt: TGTGCCAGCAGCCCGGCAGGGTGGTATGCGGATCCCACAGATACGCAGTATTTT
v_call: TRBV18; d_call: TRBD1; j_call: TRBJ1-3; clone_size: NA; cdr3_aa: CASSPTLRQGKDRGSGNTIYF; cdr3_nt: TGTGCCAGCTCACCCACCCTTCGACAGGGGAAGGACCGCGGCTCTGGAAACACCATATATTTT
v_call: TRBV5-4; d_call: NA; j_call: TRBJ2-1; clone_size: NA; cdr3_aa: CASRPGGGYNEQFF; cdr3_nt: TGTGCCAGCAGACCTGGGGGCGGCTACAATGAGCAGTTCTTC